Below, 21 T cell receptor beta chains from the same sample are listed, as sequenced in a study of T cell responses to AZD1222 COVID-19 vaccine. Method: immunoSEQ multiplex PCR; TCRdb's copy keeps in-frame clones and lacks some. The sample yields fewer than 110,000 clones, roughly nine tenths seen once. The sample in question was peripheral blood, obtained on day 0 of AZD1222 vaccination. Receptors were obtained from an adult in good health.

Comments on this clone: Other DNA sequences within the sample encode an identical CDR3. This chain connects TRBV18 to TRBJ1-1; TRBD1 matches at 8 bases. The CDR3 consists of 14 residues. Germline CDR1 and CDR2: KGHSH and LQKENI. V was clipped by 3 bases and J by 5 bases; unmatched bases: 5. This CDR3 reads CASSPGQGRTEAFF. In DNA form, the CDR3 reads TGTGCCAGCTCACCCGGACAGGGAAGGACTGAAGCTTTCTTT.

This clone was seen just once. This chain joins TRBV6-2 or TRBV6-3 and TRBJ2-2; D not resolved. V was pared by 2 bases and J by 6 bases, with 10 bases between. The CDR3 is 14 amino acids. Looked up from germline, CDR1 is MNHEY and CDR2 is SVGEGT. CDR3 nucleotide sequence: TGTGCCAGCAGTTACGTTTCCCGGGCCGGGGAGCTGTTTTTT. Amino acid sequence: CASSYVSRAGELFF.

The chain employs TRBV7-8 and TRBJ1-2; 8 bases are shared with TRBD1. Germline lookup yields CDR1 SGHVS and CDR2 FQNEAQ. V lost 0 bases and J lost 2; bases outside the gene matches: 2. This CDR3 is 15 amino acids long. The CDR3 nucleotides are TGTGCCAGCAGCTTAGCCAGGGGGCGCAACTATGGCTACACCTTC. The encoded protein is CASSLARGRNYGYTF.

The CDR3 is CASSPAYRGPYNEQFF. CDR3 DNA sequence: TGTGCCAGCAGTCCTGCCTACAGGGGTCCCTACAATGAGCAGTTCTTC. This chain uses TRBV28 with TRBJ2-1, with 7 nucleotides matching TRBD1. V lost 5 bases to trimming and J lost 2 bases; unmatched junction nucleotides: 9. This CDR3 region has 16 residues. In germline, CDR1 is MDHEN, CDR2 SYDVKM.

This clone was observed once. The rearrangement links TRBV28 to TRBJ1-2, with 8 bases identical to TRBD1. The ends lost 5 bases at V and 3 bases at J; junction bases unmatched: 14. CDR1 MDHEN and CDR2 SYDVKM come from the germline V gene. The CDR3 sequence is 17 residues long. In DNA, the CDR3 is TGTGCCAGCAGTACATACGGGACAGGCCCTTCATACTATGGCTACACCTTC. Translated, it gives CASSTYGTGPSYYGYTF.

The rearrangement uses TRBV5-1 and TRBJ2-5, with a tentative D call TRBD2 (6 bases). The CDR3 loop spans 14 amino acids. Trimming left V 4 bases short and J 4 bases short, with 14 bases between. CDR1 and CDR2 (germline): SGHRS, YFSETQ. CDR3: CASSPGGSGETQYF. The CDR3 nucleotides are TGCGCCAGCAGCCCTGGAGGGTCCGGAGAGACCCAGTACTTC.

For the CDR3, the DNA is TGTGCCAGCAGCTCGGCAGTATGGGTCCCCGGGTCCTACGAGCAGTACTTC. Its protein is CASSSAVWVPGSYEQYF. The chain recombines TRBV5-6 with TRBJ2-7, with D hard to call. V shed 3 bases and J shed 1 base, with 20 bases lying between them. The CDR3 is 17 residues long. Germline-derived CDR1 and CDR2 are SGHDT and YYEEEE.

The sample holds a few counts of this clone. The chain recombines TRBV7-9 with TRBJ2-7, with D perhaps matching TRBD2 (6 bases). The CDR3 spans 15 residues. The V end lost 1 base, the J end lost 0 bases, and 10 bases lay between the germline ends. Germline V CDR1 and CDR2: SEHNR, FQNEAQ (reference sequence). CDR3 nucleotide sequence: TGTGCCAGCAGCTTAGGCGGGGACGGCTCCTACGAGCAGTACTTC. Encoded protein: CASSLGGDGSYEQYF.

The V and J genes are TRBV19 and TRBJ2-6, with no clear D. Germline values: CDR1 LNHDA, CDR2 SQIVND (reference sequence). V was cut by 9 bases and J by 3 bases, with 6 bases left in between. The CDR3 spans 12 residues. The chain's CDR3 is CASLDGANVLTF. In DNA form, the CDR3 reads TGTGCCAGCCTCGATGGGGCCAACGTCCTGACTTTC.

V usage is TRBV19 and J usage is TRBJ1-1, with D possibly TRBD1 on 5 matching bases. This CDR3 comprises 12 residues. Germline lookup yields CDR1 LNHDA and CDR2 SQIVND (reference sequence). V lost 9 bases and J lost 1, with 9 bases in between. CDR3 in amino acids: CASSDRNTEAFF. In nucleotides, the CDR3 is TGTGCCAGCAGCGACAGGAACACTGAAGCTTTCTTT.

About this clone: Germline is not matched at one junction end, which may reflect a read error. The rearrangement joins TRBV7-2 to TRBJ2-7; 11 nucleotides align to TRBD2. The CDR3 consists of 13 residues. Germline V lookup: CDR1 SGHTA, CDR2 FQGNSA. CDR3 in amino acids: CASSSTGTSGQDF. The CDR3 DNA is TGTGCCAGCAGCTCAACCGGGACTAGCGGTCAAGACTTC.

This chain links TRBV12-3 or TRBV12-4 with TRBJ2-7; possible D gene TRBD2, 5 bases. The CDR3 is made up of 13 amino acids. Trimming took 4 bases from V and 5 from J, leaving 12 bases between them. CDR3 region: CASSWRGGHEQYF. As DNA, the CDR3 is TGTGCCAGCAGTTGGAGAGGAGGCCACGAGCAGTACTTC.

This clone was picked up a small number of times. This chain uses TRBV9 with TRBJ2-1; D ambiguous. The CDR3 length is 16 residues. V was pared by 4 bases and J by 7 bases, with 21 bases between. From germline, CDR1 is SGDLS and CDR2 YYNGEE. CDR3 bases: TGTGCCAGCAGCCCCCCAGTCGGTCAGAAGGGTAATGAGCAGTTCTTC. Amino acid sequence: CASSPPVGQKGNEQFF. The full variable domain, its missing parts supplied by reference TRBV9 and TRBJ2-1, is DSGVTQTPKHLITATGQRVTLRCSPRSGDLSVYWYQQSLDQGLQFLIQYYNGEERAKGNILERFSAQQFPDLHSELNLSSLELGDSALYFCASSPPVGQKGNEQFFGPGTRLTVL.

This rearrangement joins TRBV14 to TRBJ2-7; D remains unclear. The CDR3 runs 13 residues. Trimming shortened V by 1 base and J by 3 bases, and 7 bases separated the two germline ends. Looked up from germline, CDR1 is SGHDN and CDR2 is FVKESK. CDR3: CASSQARYYEQYF. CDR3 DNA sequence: TGTGCCAGCAGCCAAGCCAGGTACTACGAGCAGTACTTC.

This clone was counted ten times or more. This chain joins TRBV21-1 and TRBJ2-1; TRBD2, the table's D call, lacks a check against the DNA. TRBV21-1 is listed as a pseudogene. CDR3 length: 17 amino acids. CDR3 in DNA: TGTGCCAGCAGCAAATGTGGGCCACTAGCGGGGGGAGATGAGCAGTTCTTC. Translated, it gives CASSKCGPLAGGDEQFF.

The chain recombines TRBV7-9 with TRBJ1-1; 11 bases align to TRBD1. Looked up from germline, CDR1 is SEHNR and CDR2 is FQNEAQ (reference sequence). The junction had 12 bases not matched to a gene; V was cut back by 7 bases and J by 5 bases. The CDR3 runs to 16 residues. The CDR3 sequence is CASKPRTGGVWTEAFF. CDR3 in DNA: TGTGCCAGCAAACCAAGGACAGGGGGCGTTTGGACTGAAGCTTTCTTT.

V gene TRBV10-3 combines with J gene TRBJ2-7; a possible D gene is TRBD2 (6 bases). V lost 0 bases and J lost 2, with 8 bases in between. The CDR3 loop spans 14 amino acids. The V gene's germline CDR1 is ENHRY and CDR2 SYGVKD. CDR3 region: CAISESRDPYEQYF. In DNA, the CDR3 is TGTGCCATCAGTGAGTCGCGGGACCCCTACGAGCAGTACTTC.

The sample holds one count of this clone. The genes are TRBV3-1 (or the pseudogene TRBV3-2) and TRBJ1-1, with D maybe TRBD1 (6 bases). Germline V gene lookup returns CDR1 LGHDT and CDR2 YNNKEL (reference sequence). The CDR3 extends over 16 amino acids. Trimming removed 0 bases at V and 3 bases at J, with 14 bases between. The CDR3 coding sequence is TGTGCCAGCAGCCAAGATAGCTGGGGGCGGGACACTGAAGCTTTCTTT. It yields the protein CASSQDSWGRDTEAFF.

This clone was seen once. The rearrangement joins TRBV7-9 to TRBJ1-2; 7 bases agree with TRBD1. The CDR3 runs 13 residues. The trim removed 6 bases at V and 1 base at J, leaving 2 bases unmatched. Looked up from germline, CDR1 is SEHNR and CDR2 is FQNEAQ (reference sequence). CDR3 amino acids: CASRTGVNYGYTF. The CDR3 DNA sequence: TGTGCCAGCAGAACAGGGGTTAACTATGGCTACACCTTC.

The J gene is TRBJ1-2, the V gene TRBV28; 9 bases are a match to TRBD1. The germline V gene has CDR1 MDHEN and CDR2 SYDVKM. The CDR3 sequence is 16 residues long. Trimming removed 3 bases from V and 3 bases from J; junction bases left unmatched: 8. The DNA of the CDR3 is TGTGCCAGCAGTTTCATTGGGGGACAGGGAGACTATGGCTACACCTTC. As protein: CASSFIGGQGDYGYTF.

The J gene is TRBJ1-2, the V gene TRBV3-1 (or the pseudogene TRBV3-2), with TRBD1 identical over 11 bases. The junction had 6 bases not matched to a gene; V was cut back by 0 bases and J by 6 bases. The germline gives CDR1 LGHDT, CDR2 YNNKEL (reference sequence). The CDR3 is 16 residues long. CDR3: CASSQDRTGGDNGYTF. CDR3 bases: TGTGCCAGCAGCCAAGACAGGACAGGGGGCGATAATGGCTACACCTTC.